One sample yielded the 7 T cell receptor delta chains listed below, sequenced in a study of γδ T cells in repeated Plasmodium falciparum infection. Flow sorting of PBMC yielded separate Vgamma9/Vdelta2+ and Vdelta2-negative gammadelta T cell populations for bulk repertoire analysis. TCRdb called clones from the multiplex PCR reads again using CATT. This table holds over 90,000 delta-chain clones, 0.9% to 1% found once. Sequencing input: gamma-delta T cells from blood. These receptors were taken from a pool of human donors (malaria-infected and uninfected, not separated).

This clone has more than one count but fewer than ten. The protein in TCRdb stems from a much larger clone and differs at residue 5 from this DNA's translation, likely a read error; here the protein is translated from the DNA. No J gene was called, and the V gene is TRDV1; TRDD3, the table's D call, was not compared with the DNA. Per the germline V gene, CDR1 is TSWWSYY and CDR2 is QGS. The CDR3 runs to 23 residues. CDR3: CALGGLALVKTLPTGWGSTSLIF. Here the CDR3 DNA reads TGTGCTCTTGGGGGACTGGCCTTAGTAAAAACCCTTCCTACGGGTTGGGGATCAACTAGTCTCATCTTT.

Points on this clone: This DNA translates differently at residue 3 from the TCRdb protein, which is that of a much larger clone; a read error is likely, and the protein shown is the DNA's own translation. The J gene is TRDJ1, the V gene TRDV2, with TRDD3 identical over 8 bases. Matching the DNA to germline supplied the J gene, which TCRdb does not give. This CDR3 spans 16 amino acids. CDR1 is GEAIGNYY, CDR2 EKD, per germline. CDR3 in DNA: TGTGCCAGTGACACACTGGGGGCCCGAGGGGCCGATAAACTCATCTTT. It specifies CASDTLGARGADKLIF.

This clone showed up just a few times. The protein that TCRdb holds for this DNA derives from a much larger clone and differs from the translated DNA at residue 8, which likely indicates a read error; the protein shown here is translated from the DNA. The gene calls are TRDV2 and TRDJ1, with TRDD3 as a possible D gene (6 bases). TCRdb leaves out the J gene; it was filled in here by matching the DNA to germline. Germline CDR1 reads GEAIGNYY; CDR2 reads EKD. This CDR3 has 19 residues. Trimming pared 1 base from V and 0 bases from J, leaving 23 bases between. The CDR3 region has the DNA TGTGCCTGTGACACGAGAAGAAGGGATAAAAGGAGGTACACCGATAAACTCATCTTT. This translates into CACDTRRRDKRRYTDKLIF.

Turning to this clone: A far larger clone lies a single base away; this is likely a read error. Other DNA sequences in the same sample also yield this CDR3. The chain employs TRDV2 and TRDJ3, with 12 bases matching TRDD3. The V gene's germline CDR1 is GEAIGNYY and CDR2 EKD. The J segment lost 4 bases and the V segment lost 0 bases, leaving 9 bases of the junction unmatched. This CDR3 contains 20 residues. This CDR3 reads CACDTRLGDTRPWDTRQMFF. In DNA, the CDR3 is TGTGCCTGTGACACCCGGCTGGGGGATACGAGGCCTTGGGACACCCGACAGATGTTTTTC.

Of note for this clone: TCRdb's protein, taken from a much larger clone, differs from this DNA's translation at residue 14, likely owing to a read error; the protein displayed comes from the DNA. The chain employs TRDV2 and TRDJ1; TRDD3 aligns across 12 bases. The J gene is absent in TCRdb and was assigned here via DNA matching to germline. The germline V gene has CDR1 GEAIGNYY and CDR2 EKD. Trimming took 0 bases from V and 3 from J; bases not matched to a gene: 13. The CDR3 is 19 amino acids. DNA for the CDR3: TGTGCCTGTGACACCGAGTACTGGGGGATACACTTGGGCGCCGATAAACTCATCTTT. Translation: CACDTEYWGIHLGADKLIF.

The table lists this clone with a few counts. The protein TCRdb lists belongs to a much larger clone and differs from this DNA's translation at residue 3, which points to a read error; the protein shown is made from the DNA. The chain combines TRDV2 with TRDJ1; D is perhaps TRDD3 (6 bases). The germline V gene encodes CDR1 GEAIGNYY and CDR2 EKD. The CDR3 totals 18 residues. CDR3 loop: CAFDTVSGGIHGTDKLIF. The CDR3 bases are TGTGCCTTTGACACCGTCTCCGGGGGAATACACGGGACCGATAAACTCATCTTT.

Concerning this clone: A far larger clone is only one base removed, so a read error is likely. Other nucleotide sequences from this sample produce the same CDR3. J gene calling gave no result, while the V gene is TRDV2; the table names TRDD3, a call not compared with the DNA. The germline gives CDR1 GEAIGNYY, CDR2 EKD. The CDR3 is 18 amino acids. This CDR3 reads CACDTVGGTSGNTDKLIF. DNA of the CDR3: TGTGCCTGTGACACCGTGGGGGGGACTTCGGGGAACACCGATAAGCTCATCTTT.